Each of the 24 T cell receptor beta chains below was sequenced from the same sample in a study of T cell responses to AZD1222 COVID-19 vaccine. The protocol was immunoSEQ multiplex PCR, while the TCRdb copy is restricted to in-frame clones and leaves out a portion. The sample consists of 150,000 to 180,000 clones, around 87% of them appearing once. This sample comprised peripheral blood, obtained 28 days after the second AZD1222 dose. Receptors originate from an adult who received the AZD1222 COVID-19 vaccine.

This chain joins TRBV28 and TRBJ1-3; maybe TRBD1 (6 bases). This CDR3 has 15 amino acids. Germline loops: CDR1 MDHEN, CDR2 SYDVKM. V lost 2 bases, J lost 0 bases, and 8 bases lay in between. In DNA, the CDR3 is TGTGCCAGCAGTTTAGGGGGCCTCTCTGGAAACACCATATATTTT. It codes for CASSLGGLSGNTIYF.

V gene TRBV5-5 combines with J gene TRBJ2-7; 7 positions agree with TRBD2. This CDR3 has 14 residues. With 6 bases clipped from V and 0 bases from J, the junction kept 6 bases outside the gene matches. Germline V gene lookup returns CDR1 SGHKS and CDR2 YYEKEE (reference sequence). The CDR3 nucleotides are TGTGCCAGCAACCGTGGGGGGGGCTCCTACGAGCAGTACTTC. Amino acid sequence: CASNRGGGSYEQYF. Full variable domain (outside the CDR3, taken from reference TRBV5-5 and TRBJ2-7): DAGVTQSPTHLIKTRGQQVTLRCSPISGHKSVSWYQQVLGQGPQFIFQYYEKEERGRGNFPDRFSARQFPNYSSELNVNALLLGDSALYLCASNRGGGSYEQYFGPGTRLTVT.

The chain links TRBV9 to TRBJ1-2; D is unresolved. Per germline, CDR1 SGDLS and CDR2 YYNGEE. V was clipped by 2 bases and J by 8 bases, with 13 bases between them. This CDR3 has 13 residues. CDR3 sequence reads: CASSVDVVGGYTF. The CDR3 DNA follows: TGTGCCAGCAGCGTCGACGTAGTTGGAGGCTACACCTTC.

This clone was detected only a few times. The chain employs TRBV19 and TRBJ2-7; 10 nucleotides line up with TRBD1. There are 15 residues in the CDR3. Trimming took 5 bases from V and 4 from J; bases not matched to a gene: 8. Germline V lookup: CDR1 LNHDA, CDR2 SQIVND (reference sequence). The CDR3 DNA reads TGTGCCAGTAGTTCCTCCCCGGGACAGGGGTACGAGCAGTACTTC. Translated, it gives CASSSSPGQGYEQYF. Full variable domain (rest looked up from reference TRBV19 and TRBJ2-7): DGGITQSPKYLFRKEGQNVTLSCEQNLNHDAMYWYRQDPGQGLRLIYYSQIVNDFQKGDIAEGYSVSREKKESFPLTVTSAQKNPTAFYLCASSSSPGQGYEQYFGPGTRLTVT.

The rearrangement uses TRBV5-4 and TRBJ2-7; a weak D match, TRBD2 (5 bases). Trimming left V 4 bases short and J 1 base short, with 9 bases between. Germline values: CDR1 SGHNT, CDR2 YYREEE (reference sequence). The CDR3 has 13 amino acids. CDR3 coding DNA: TGTGCCAGCAGCGGAGGAGATTCCTACGAGCAGTACTTC. Protein product: CASSGGDSYEQYF.

The chain combines TRBV27 with TRBJ2-2; D uncertain. CDR3 length: 11 amino acids. The V end was cut by 5 bases, the J end by 8 bases, with 6 bases between. Looked up from germline, CDR1 is MNHEY and CDR2 is SMNVEV (reference sequence). The DNA of the CDR3 is TGTGCCAGCAGTAGTGAGGGGGAGCTGTTTTTT. It specifies CASSSEGELFF.

The gene calls are TRBV28 and TRBJ1-2, with 10 bases identical to TRBD1. CDR3 length equals 17 residues. Germline V CDR1 and CDR2: MDHEN, SYDVKM. Germline trimming cut 6 bases from V and 2 bases from J; bases unmatched to any gene: 12. This chain's CDR3 is CASRSNPRDRGNYGYTF. CDR3 DNA sequence: TGTGCCAGCAGGTCTAACCCTAGGGACAGGGGAAACTATGGCTACACCTTC.

J is TRBJ1-1 and V is TRBV5-1; 7 bases are shared with TRBD1. CDR3 length: 15 amino acids. CDR1 and CDR2 from the germline V gene are SGHRS and YFSETQ. Trimming cost V 3 bases and J 8 bases; bases outside gene matches: 13. This CDR3 reads CASSSDRTHDREAFF. In DNA form, the CDR3 reads TGCGCCAGCAGCTCGGACAGGACCCACGACCGAGAAGCTTTCTTT.

CDR3 sequence: CASSLQDTEAFF. The CDR3, as DNA: TGTGCCAGCAGCCTACAGGACACTGAAGCTTTCTTT. V gene TRBV7-9 combines with J gene TRBJ1-1; D perhaps matches TRBD1 (5 bases). The V gene lost 5 bases and the J gene lost 3 bases, with 7 bases spanning the gap. Germline assignment: CDR1 SEHNR and CDR2 FQNEAQ (reference sequence). This CDR3 spans 12 amino acids.

CDR3 amino acids: CASSQVGGGRGYEQYF. The DNA of the CDR3 is TGCGCCAGCAGCCAAGTTGGCGGCGGGAGGGGCTACGAGCAGTACTTC. The gene calls are TRBV4-1 and TRBJ2-7; TRBD2 aligns across 9 bases. Looked up from germline, CDR1 is MGHRA and CDR2 is YSYEKL. This CDR3 is built from 16 residues. Trimming removed 1 base from V and 3 bases from J; junction bases left unmatched: 7.

This chain joins TRBV19 and TRBJ1-1, with D hard to call. The CDR3 is 12 amino acids. V lost 7 bases, J lost 4 bases, and 10 bases lay in between. Germline V gene sequence: CDR1 LNHDA, CDR2 SQIVND (reference sequence). CDR3: CASISRVTEAFF. CDR3 in DNA: TGTGCCAGTATCTCTCGGGTCACTGAAGCTTTCTTT.

The chain combines TRBV24-1 with TRBJ2-5; tentatively, D is TRBD1 (5 bases). The CDR3 is 12 amino acids. Trimming removed 7 bases at V and 3 bases at J, with 8 bases between. Germline CDR1 KGHDR, CDR2 SFDVKD. The CDR3 loop reads CATRGQKETQYF. CDR3 nucleotide sequence: TGTGCCACCAGAGGACAAAAAGAGACCCAGTACTTC.

This clone qualifies as medium-sized. V gene TRBV11-3 combines with J gene TRBJ2-1; no clear D. CDR3 length: 14 amino acids. Trimming removed 6 bases from V and 4 bases from J, with 13 bases in between. In germline, CDR1 is SGHNT, CDR2 YENEEA. The CDR3 bases are TGTGCCAGCAGTTCCGGGCCCGGATACAATGAGCAGTTCTTC. Amino acids: CASSSGPGYNEQFF.

This chain uses TRBV30 with TRBJ1-1, with D uncertain. This CDR3 is 15 amino acids long. Per germline, CDR1 GTSNPN and CDR2 SVGIG (reference sequence). Trimming left V 2 bases short and J 6 bases short, with 19 bases between. The CDR3 DNA reads TGTGCCTGGAGTCAGTACCCGGGGATGCGGGCTGAAGCTTTCTTT. Its translation is CAWSQYPGMRAEAFF.

This chain links TRBV5-4 with TRBJ2-3; 8 positions agree with TRBD1. The CDR3 is made up of 15 amino acids. V was clipped by 4 bases and J by 4 bases; unmatched bases: 8. Germline V gene data show CDR1 as SGHNT and CDR2 as YYREEE (reference sequence). The CDR3 loop reads CASSLTRQGPDTQYF. CDR3 sequence (DNA): TGTGCCAGCAGCCTGACCCGACAGGGGCCAGATACGCAGTATTTT.

This clone was recorded once. The J gene is TRBJ1-5, the V gene TRBV18; D perhaps matches TRBD1 (5 bases). The CDR3 consists of 15 residues. Germline-derived CDR1 and CDR2 are KGHSH and LQKENI. The ends were cut back, 2 bases at V and 0 bases at J, with 8 bases in the middle. The CDR3 here is CASSPWGNSNQPQHF. CDR3 coding DNA: TGTGCCAGCTCACCATGGGGGAATAGCAATCAGCCCCAGCATTTT.

CDR3 sequence: CASSIQGQSSYNEQFF. In DNA form, the CDR3 reads TGTGCCAGCAGCATACAGGGACAGAGCTCCTACAATGAGCAGTTCTTC. The rearrangement joins TRBV7-2 to TRBJ2-1; 7 bases line up with TRBD1. V was clipped by 5 bases and J by 0 bases; unmatched bases: 7. CDR1 SGHTA and CDR2 FQGNSA come from the germline V gene. This CDR3 region has 16 residues.

The chain links TRBV5-1 to TRBJ2-3; possible D gene TRBD2, 5 bases. Trimming removed 0 bases at V and 0 bases at J, with 8 bases between. The CDR3 is 15 amino acids. Germline CDR1 SGHRS, CDR2 YFSETQ. The CDR3 region has the DNA TGCGCCAGCAGCTTGGAGCGGCATAGCACAGATACGCAGTATTTT. Translation gives CASSLERHSTDTQYF.

This chain uses TRBV28 with TRBJ1-1, with D unresolved. In germline, CDR1 is MDHEN, CDR2 SYDVKM. The ends were cut back, 5 bases at V and 2 bases at J, with 15 bases in the middle. This CDR3 is 15 amino acids long. CDR3 sequence (DNA): TGTGCCAGCAGTCCCTCCGGCCCACTAAACACTGAAGCTTTCTTT. Translating it yields CASSPSGPLNTEAFF. Full variable domain (remainder filled in from reference TRBV28 and TRBJ1-1): DVKVTQSSRYLVKRTGEKVFLECVQDMDHENMFWYRQDPGLGLRLIYFSYDVKMKEKGDIPEGYSVSREKKERFSLILESASTNQTSMYLCASSPSGPLNTEAFFGQGTRLTVV.

This chain connects TRBV10-1 to TRBJ1-5; possible D gene TRBD1, 5 bases. The V gene lost 7 bases and the J gene lost 6 bases, with 19 bases spanning the gap. The CDR3 totals 15 residues. The germline V gene has CDR1 WNHNN and CDR2 SYGVQD (reference sequence). This chain's CDR3 is CASTPNSEGSQPQHF. CDR3 nucleotides: TGCGCCAGCACCCCAAACTCCGAGGGGAGTCAGCCCCAGCATTTT.

The V call is TRBV20-1, the J call TRBJ1-3, with D unresolved. This CDR3 has 14 amino acids. CDR1 is DFQATT, CDR2 SNEGSKA, per germline (reference sequence). With 3 bases removed from V and 0 bases from J, the gap between germline ends came to 9 bases. The DNA for the CDR3 is TGCAGTGCTAGTTCAGTGAGCTCTGGAAACACCATATATTTT. Translating gives CSASSVSSGNTIYF.

The rearrangement uses TRBV10-2 and TRBJ2-1; 8 nucleotides match TRBD2. The germline gives CDR1 WSHSY, CDR2 SAAADI. The CDR3 has 14 residues. Trimming took 4 bases from V and 8 from J; bases not matched to a gene: 7. The CDR3 DNA sequence: TGCGCCAGCAGTGGAAGCGGGAGTAGGTATGAGCAGTTCTTC. Translating gives CASSGSGSRYEQFF.

The CDR3 is CASRPTGVNTEAFF. The CDR3 DNA follows: TGTGCCAGCAGACCGACAGGGGTCAATACTGAAGCTTTCTTT. The chain carries TRBV5-4 and TRBJ1-1; 8 bases line up with TRBD1. This CDR3 is 14 amino acids long. Germline V gene data show CDR1 as SGHNT and CDR2 as YYREEE (reference sequence). Losses at the gene ends were 5 bases for V and 5 bases for J; bases not matched to a gene: 8.

This sequence joins TRBV7-8 and TRBJ1-2; no reliable D call. This CDR3 spans 11 amino acids. The V end was cut by 8 bases, the J end by 3 bases, with 7 bases between. CDR1 SGHVS and CDR2 FQNEAQ come from the germline V gene. The CDR3 loop is CASGWDYGYTF. Written as DNA, the CDR3 is TGTGCCAGCGGGTGGGACTATGGCTACACCTTC.